These 27 T cell receptor beta chains were sequenced from one sample in a study of regulatory T cells in long-lasting Graves disease. In building TCR beta libraries, iRepertoire HTBI primers were used together with Arm-PCR of CDR3 regions. TCRdb re-called the multiplex PCR reads with MiXCR, one entry per CDR3 protein. The sample lists about 440,000 distinct CDR3 sequences, about 15% occurring once. Time point meaning: newly diagnosed GD, antithyroid drugs for less than 3 months. Generation of the TCR library employed RNA extracted from PBMCs. This same sample was also taken into another study, of T cells in Graves' hyperthyroidism and ophthalmopathy.

The sequences come from peripheral blood mononuclear cells (PBMCs), collected at new diagnosis, from a patient treated with antithyroid drugs. The receptor set was obtained from a woman aged 25 to 45 with Graves disease.

This clonotype came up many times. This rearrangement joins TRBV10-3 to TRBJ2-2; weak D call: TRBD2 (6 bases). The CDR3 sequence is 16 residues long. The germline V and J ends were trimmed by 5 bases and 1 base, with 14 bases remaining between them. CDR1 is ENHRY and CDR2 is SYGVKD in the germline V gene. The CDR3 here is CAISSNVRENTGELFF. Written as DNA, the CDR3 is TGTGCCATCAGTTCGAATGTGCGGGAGAACACCGGGGAGCTGTTTTTT.

This clonotype has a handful of counts. The chain carries TRBV12-3 or TRBV12-4 and TRBJ2-1; 8 bases fit TRBD2. The V and J ends lost 8 bases and 7 bases, in that order; junction bases with no gene match: 7. This CDR3 has 13 amino acids. The DNA of the CDR3 is TGTGCCAGCGATCTAGCGGGTGGTAATGAGCAGTTCTTC. Its protein is CASDLAGGNEQFF.

This clonotype was observed a few times. The chain carries TRBV20-1 and TRBJ2-1, with 9 bases that match TRBD2. Trimming cost V 0 bases and J 8 bases; bases outside gene matches: 5. The CDR3 contains 14 residues. CDR1 is DFQATT, CDR2 SNEGSKA, per germline (reference sequence). The CDR3: CSARERGRADEQFF. CDR3 DNA sequence: TGCAGTGCTAGAGAGCGCGGGAGGGCTGATGAGCAGTTCTTC.

A word on this clonotype: A much more abundant neighbour one base away suggests this may be a read error. The rearrangement uses TRBV28 and TRBJ1-5; D is unresolved. V lost 5 bases and J lost 4, with 12 bases in between. The CDR3 contains 14 residues. Per germline, CDR1 MDHEN and CDR2 SYDVKM. The CDR3 spells CASSTPSRNQPQHF. The CDR3, as DNA: TGTGCCAGCAGTACCCCCTCCCGGAATCAGCCCCAGCATTTT. Supplemented by reference TRBV28 and TRBJ1-5, the full variable domain reads DVKVTQSSRYLVKRTGEKVFLECVQDMDHENMFWYRQDPGLGLRLIYFSYDVKMKEKGDIPEGYSVSREKKERFSLILESASTNQTSMYLCASSTPSRNQPQHFGDGTRLSIL.

Only a few counts were recorded for this clonotype. The chain is built from TRBV7-2 and TRBJ2-3; 8 positions match TRBD2. The CDR3 totals 15 residues. Losses at the gene ends were 5 bases for V and 1 base for J; bases not matched to a gene: 5. Germline V CDR1 and CDR2: SGHTA, FQGNSA. DNA for the CDR3: TGTGCCAGCAGCCCGGGAGGGTGGGGCACAGATACGCAGTATTTT. Translating it yields CASSPGGWGTDTQYF.

This clonotype was recorded a few times. The J gene is TRBJ1-2, the V gene TRBV29-1; D remains ambiguous. V was cut by 5 bases and J by 2 bases, with 6 bases left in between. CDR3 length equals 11 residues. Germline V CDR1 and CDR2: SQVTM, ANQGSEA. The DNA of the CDR3 is TGCAGCGTTCAGACAAACTATGGCTACACCTTC. This sequence encodes CSVQTNYGYTF.

This clonotype has ten or more counts. The chain is built from TRBV2 and TRBJ2-7; 9 positions match TRBD1. Germline V gene lookup returns CDR1 SNHLY and CDR2 FYNNEI. With V trimmed by 6 bases and J by 1 base, 7 bases remained unmatched. The CDR3 is 15 residues long. The CDR3 spells CASRAGTGSSYEQYF. The CDR3 DNA reads as TGTGCCAGCAGAGCCGGGACAGGGAGTTCCTACGAGCAGTACTTC.

This clonotype was seen ten or more times. The chain links TRBV20-1 to TRBJ2-1, with D perhaps given as TRBD1 or TRBD2 (5 bases each). Germline CDR1 reads DFQATT; CDR2 reads SNEGSKA (reference sequence). V was pared by 5 bases and J by 10 bases, with 18 bases between. The CDR3 contains 13 residues. CDR3: CSAPPGSPGEQFF. CDR3 DNA sequence: TGCAGTGCTCCCCCGGGGAGCCCAGGGGAGCAGTTCTTC.

This clonotype was counted many times. The junction departs from the called germline gene at one end, perhaps through a read error. The J gene is TRBJ1-1, the V gene TRBV12-3 or TRBV12-4; D is perhaps TRBD1 (5 bases). The CDR3 sequence is 14 residues long. This chain's CDR3 is CASSLAGQNTEAFF. The CDR3 DNA sequence: TGTGCCAGCAGCTTAGCGGGGCAGAACACTGAAGCTTTCTTT.

This chain links TRBV3-1 with TRBJ1-3; D ambiguous. CDR1 is LGHDT, CDR2 YNNKEL, per germline (reference sequence). The length of the CDR3 is 13 residues. With 1 base removed from V and 5 bases from J, the gap between germline ends came to 6 bases. CDR3 sequence reads: CASSQGVRNTIYF. The CDR3 DNA is TGTGCCAGCAGCCAAGGTGTTCGAAACACCATATATTTT.

This clonotype was counted ten times or more. This chain uses TRBV6-1 with TRBJ1-1; 7 bases map to TRBD1. Trimming cost V 8 bases and J 1 base; bases outside gene matches: 10. Germline V lookup: CDR1 MNHNS, CDR2 SASEGT. CDR3 length: 15 amino acids. The CDR3 protein is CASLNRDRANTEAFF. The CDR3 DNA reads TGTGCCAGCCTAAACCGAGACAGGGCGAACACTGAAGCTTTCTTT.

This clonotype appeared many times. The chain recombines TRBV28 with TRBJ2-2; 10 bases are shared with TRBD2. The length of the CDR3 is 17 residues. Losses at the gene ends were 2 bases for V and 2 bases for J; bases not matched to a gene: 5. In germline, CDR1 is MDHEN, CDR2 SYDVKM. CDR3 DNA sequence: TGTGCCAGCAGTTTAAGGTTACTAGCGGGAAACACCGGGGAGCTGTTTTTT. Translating gives CASSLRLLAGNTGELFF.

J is TRBJ2-2 and V is TRBV5-1; no reliable D call. Germline CDR1 reads SGHRS; CDR2 reads YFSETQ. V lost 2 bases and J 3 bases, leaving 8 bases between the germline ends. The CDR3 contains 14 residues. The CDR3 region has the DNA TGCGCCAGCAGCTTAGGTGGTCACACCGGGGAGCTGTTTTTT. It encodes CASSLGGHTGELFF. Complete variable domain (other parts from reference TRBV5-1 and TRBJ2-2): KAGVTQTPRYLIKTRGQQVTLSCSPISGHRSVSWYQQTPGQGLQFLFEYFSETQRNKGNFPGRFSGRQFSNSRSEMNVSTLELGDSALYLCASSLGGHTGELFFGEGSRLTVL.

This clonotype has more than one count but fewer than ten. This sequence joins TRBV4-1 and TRBJ2-2, with a weak D call TRBD2 (6 bases). Per the germline V gene, CDR1 is MGHRA and CDR2 is YSYEKL. V lost 2 bases and J lost 5, with 21 bases in between. The CDR3 is 18 residues long. CDR3: CASSQPRAVPAGTGELFF. CDR3 in DNA: TGCGCCAGCAGCCAACCGCGCGCGGTCCCCGCGGGGACCGGGGAGCTGTTTTTT.

This clonotype was observed a handful of times. A much more abundant neighbour one base away suggests this may be a read error. The gene calls are TRBV20-1 and TRBJ1-1, with D possibly TRBD1 on 6 matching bases. CDR1 and CDR2 from the germline V gene are DFQATT and SNEGSKA (reference sequence). The length of the CDR3 is 13 residues. With 0 bases removed from V and 10 bases from J, the gap between germline ends came to 15 bases. For the CDR3, the DNA is TGCAGTGCTAGAGAGGGCAGGGGAACCACAGCTTTCTTT. The encoded protein is CSAREGRGTTAFF.

This clonotype has a count of ten or more. The chain joins TRBV9 to TRBJ2-1; 10 nucleotides agree with TRBD2. CDR3 length: 16 amino acids. The germline V gene has CDR1 SGDLS and CDR2 YYNGEE. The ends lost 10 bases at V and 5 bases at J; junction bases unmatched: 15. The CDR3 here is CASPSPAGGTDNEQFF. CDR3 DNA: TGTGCCTCCCCCAGTCCAGCGGGAGGGACAGACAATGAGCAGTTCTTC.

Concerning this clonotype: Germline and junction disagree at one end, which may indicate a read error. This chain uses TRBV10-3 with TRBJ2-3; a weak D match, TRBD2 (6 bases). This CDR3 spans 14 amino acids. Per germline, CDR1 ENHRY and CDR2 SYGVKD. The CDR3 nucleotides read TGTGCCATCACCCAGGGCGGGAACACAGGTACGCAGTATTTT. Its translation: CAITQGGNTGTQYF.

This clonotype was detected only a few times. This sequence joins TRBV12-3 or TRBV12-4 and TRBJ2-7; no firm D call. Trimming shortened V by 3 bases and J by 2 bases, and 8 bases separated the two germline ends. The CDR3 sequence is 13 residues long. The CDR3 region is CASSFDLTYEQYF. The CDR3, as DNA: TGTGCCAGCAGTTTCGACTTAACCTACGAGCAGTACTTC.

This clonotype came up many times. This chain joins TRBV28 and TRBJ1-2, with TRBD1 matching 7 bases. The CDR3 is made up of 15 amino acids. Germline trimming cut 6 bases from V and 2 bases from J; bases unmatched to any gene: 9. Germline-derived CDR1 and CDR2 are MDHEN and SYDVKM. CDR3 loop: CASSPASDRNYGYTF. CDR3 DNA sequence: TGTGCCAGCAGCCCAGCCTCGGACAGGAACTATGGCTACACCTTC.

V is TRBV24-1 and J is TRBJ2-7, with D unclear. V was pared by 1 base and J by 2 bases, with 14 bases between. There are 16 residues in the CDR3. Germline CDR1 KGHDR, CDR2 SFDVKD. The CDR3 DNA sequence: TGTGCCACCAGTGATTTATCCCTCGGGCATACCTACGAGCAGTACTTC. Translation gives CATSDLSLGHTYEQYF.

The rearrangement uses TRBV24-1 and TRBJ2-5, with D tentatively TRBD2 (6 bases). V was pared by 4 bases and J by 7 bases, with 18 bases between. Germline V gene sequence: CDR1 KGHDR, CDR2 SFDVKD. This CDR3 has 15 residues. CDR3 amino acids: CATSEDGTLGGTQYF. The CDR3 nucleotides read TGTGCCACCAGTGAAGACGGGACCCTCGGGGGGACCCAGTACTTC.

The genes are TRBV7-6 and TRBJ1-4; D not certain. This CDR3 has 17 residues. Deletions cut 1 base from V and 0 bases from J, with 12 bases between. CDR1 and CDR2 (germline): SGHVS, FNYEAQ. In DNA form, the CDR3 reads TGTGCCAGCAGCTTAGAAGGCCCACCTTCAACTAATGAAAAACTGTTTTTT. Amino acid sequence: CASSLEGPPSTNEKLFF.

About this clonotype: It is likely a read error: a sequence one base away is far more abundant. The chain couples TRBV11-1 to TRBJ2-5, with D perhaps matching TRBD2 (6 bases). The DNA matches TRBJ2-1 better at its end, which makes the J call doubtful. Germline V gene sequence: CDR1 SGHAT, CDR2 FQDESV (reference sequence). CDR3 length: 15 amino acids. This CDR3 reads CASTLRDGSSYEQFF. The CDR3 DNA reads TGTGCCAGCACCCTCCGGGACGGGAGCTCCTACGAGCAGTTCTTC.

This clonotype was recorded at least ten times. V is TRBV7-9 and J is TRBJ2-1; 9 nucleotides line up with TRBD1. V shed 1 base and J 5 bases; nucleotides not matched to a gene: 15. There are 19 residues in the CDR3. Germline V lookup: CDR1 SEHNR, CDR2 FQNEAQ (reference sequence). CDR3 sequence reads: CASSLVKWTGTGLDNEQFF. The CDR3 DNA is TGTGCCAGCAGCTTAGTGAAATGGACCGGGACAGGGTTGGACAATGAGCAGTTCTTC.

V and J are TRBV7-9 and TRBJ2-1; D possibly corresponds to TRBD2 (5 bases). Germline values: CDR1 SEHNR, CDR2 FQNEAQ (reference sequence). CDR3 size: 15 residues. The V and J ends lost 1 base and 12 bases respectively, with 19 bases between them. The CDR3 sequence is CASSLDREKATGQFF. DNA of the CDR3: TGTGCCAGCAGCTTAGATCGGGAAAAAGCGACCGGGCAGTTCTTC.

This clonotype was seen at least ten times. The rearrangement links TRBV6-5 to TRBJ2-3; no clear D gene. The germline gives CDR1 MNHEY, CDR2 SVGAGI. V dropped 4 bases and J dropped 5 bases, with 10 bases sitting between them. The CDR3 is made up of 13 amino acids. Here the CDR3 reads CASSSGLQDTQYF. The CDR3 nucleotides are TGTGCCAGCAGTTCCGGGCTACAAGATACGCAGTATTTT.

This chain connects TRBV28 to TRBJ1-6; D is uncertain. Per germline, CDR1 MDHEN and CDR2 SYDVKM. Deletions cut 3 bases from V and 9 bases from J, with 6 bases between. This CDR3 has 12 amino acids. The DNA for the CDR3 is TGTGCCAGCAGTTTTCCCCTTTCACCCCTCCACTTT. The encoded protein is CASSFPLSPLHF.